Each of the 14 T cell receptor beta chains below was sequenced from the same sample in a study of shared clonotypes between healthy human individuals. The repertoire was sequenced with immunoSEQ multiplex PCR; TCRdb's copy has only in-frame clones and lacks some. Among 2 million to 2.5 million clones listed, around 92% were seen once. The sequenced sample consisted of naive CD4+ T cells from PBMCs. Subset indicated: CD45RA+ positively selected. All receptors derive from a young man in good health. Some clones in this sample may be carry-over from other donors' samples.

This chain uses TRBV10-3 with TRBJ2-7, with 9 bases fitting TRBD1. V was clipped by 5 bases and J by 2 bases; unmatched bases: 7. There are 15 residues in the CDR3. CDR1 and CDR2 (germline): ENHRY, SYGVKD. CDR3 DNA: TGTGCCATCAGTTTGACCCGGACAGGGGCCTACGAGCAGTACTTC. Translated, it gives CAISLTRTGAYEQYF.

The CDR3 nucleotides are TGCGCCAGCAGCGTCGGGACAGTAGCAACTAATGAAAAACTGTTTTTT. Translated, it gives CASSVGTVATNEKLFF. The gene calls are TRBV5-1 and TRBJ1-4; TRBD1 matches at 7 bases. There are 16 residues in the CDR3. The junction had 6 bases not matched to a gene; V was cut back by 4 bases and J by 0 bases. Germline V gene data show CDR1 as SGHRS and CDR2 as YFSETQ.

Regarding this clone: This sample includes further DNA sequences coding for the same CDR3. The rearrangement joins TRBV28 to TRBJ1-1; D call uncertain. Germline values: CDR1 MDHEN, CDR2 SYDVKM. The V and J ends lost 2 bases and 0 bases respectively, with 7 bases between them. This CDR3 is 14 amino acids long. CDR3 sequence: CASSLGGLNTEAFF. The DNA for the CDR3 is TGTGCCAGCAGTTTAGGAGGGTTGAACACTGAAGCTTTCTTT. Combining the CDR3 with reference TRBV28 and TRBJ1-1 gives the whole variable domain DVKVTQSSRYLVKRTGEKVFLECVQDMDHENMFWYRQDPGLGLRLIYFSYDVKMKEKGDIPEGYSVSREKKERFSLILESASTNQTSMYLCASSLGGLNTEAFFGQGTRLTVV.

CDR3 coding DNA: TGTGCCAGCAGCTATGGAGGGGCAATAGCCTACGAGCAGTACTTC. This encodes CASSYGGAIAYEQYF. V is TRBV5-5 and J is TRBJ2-7, with D maybe TRBD2 (6 bases). Trimming took off 3 bases at V and 2 bases at J, with 15 bases between the two ends. The CDR3 runs 15 residues. Germline V gene sequence: CDR1 SGHKS, CDR2 YYEKEE (reference sequence). The entire variable domain, with the rest obtained from reference TRBV5-5 and TRBJ2-7, is as follows: DAGVTQSPTHLIKTRGQQVTLRCSPISGHKSVSWYQQVLGQGPQFIFQYYEKEERGRGNFPDRFSARQFPNYSSELNVNALLLGDSALYLCASSYGGAIAYEQYFGPGTRLTVT.

The J gene is TRBJ1-1, the V gene TRBV4-2; 8 bases align to TRBD1. The CDR3 consists of 18 residues. Germline V gives CDR1 LGHNA, CDR2 YNFKEQ. After removal of 4 bases from V and 6 bases from J, the junction contained 19 bases not matched to a gene. The CDR3 region is CASSLRPAGQEVGAEAFF. CDR3 in DNA: TGTGCCAGCAGCCTTCGACCGGCGGGACAGGAAGTAGGGGCTGAAGCTTTCTTT.

The chain recombines TRBV5-1 with TRBJ1-2, with D uncertain. This CDR3 comprises 16 residues. The germline CDR1 and CDR2 sequences are SGHRS and YFSETQ. V lost 5 bases and J lost 0, with 17 bases in between. This chain's CDR3 is CASSSVSGAPNYGYTF. In nucleotides, the CDR3 is TGCGCCAGCAGTTCGGTTAGCGGAGCACCTAACTATGGCTACACCTTC.

This clone was recorded only once. The rearrangement links TRBV6-1 to TRBJ2-1; 7 nucleotides line up with TRBD2. Trimming cost V 3 bases and J 4 bases; bases outside gene matches: 9. This CDR3 has 16 residues. The V gene's germline CDR1 is MNHNS and CDR2 SASEGT. In DNA, the CDR3 is TGTGCCAGCAGTGAGTTTTCGGGGGAGGGGTACAATGAGCAGTTCTTC. It encodes CASSEFSGEGYNEQFF.

V and J are TRBV27 and TRBJ2-6; TRBD1 agrees at 11 bases. The germline gives CDR1 MNHEY, CDR2 SMNVEV (reference sequence). This CDR3 has 18 residues. With 6 bases clipped from V and 4 bases from J, the junction kept 11 bases outside the gene matches. The CDR3 bases are TGTGCCAGCAGATTGCGGGGACAGGGGGTGTGGGGGGCCAACGTCCTGACTTTC. Encoded protein: CASRLRGQGVWGANVLTF.

This clone appeared once. The chain recombines TRBV10-2 with TRBJ2-3, with a weak D call TRBD2 (6 bases). The germline V and J ends were trimmed by 8 bases and 3 bases, with 15 bases remaining between them. The CDR3 has 14 residues. From germline, CDR1 is WSHSY and CDR2 SAAADI. CDR3 sequence: CASVGGMGTDTQYF. The CDR3 DNA is TGCGCCAGCGTTGGCGGGATGGGGACAGATACGCAGTATTTT.

The chain carries TRBV5-1 and TRBJ2-5, with D tentatively TRBD2 (6 bases). This CDR3 is built from 16 residues. Trimming pared 0 bases from V and 5 bases from J, leaving 17 bases between. Germline loops: CDR1 SGHRS, CDR2 YFSETQ. In DNA, the CDR3 is TGCGCCAGCAGCTTGGACCCAACCGGGACTCTGGAGACCCAGTACTTC. Residues: CASSLDPTGTLETQYF.

The chain carries TRBV19 and TRBJ2-1, with TRBD1 matching 7 bases. This CDR3 is 15 amino acids long. Germline V lookup: CDR1 LNHDA, CDR2 SQIVND (reference sequence). V was pared by 6 bases and J by 3 bases, with 8 bases of the junction left unmatched. The CDR3 bases are TGTGCCAGTAGGATATTAGGGGGCCGCTACAATGAGCAGTTCTTC. This translates into CASRILGGRYNEQFF.

V and J are TRBV18 and TRBJ2-7; TRBD1 matches at 7 bases. V lost 3 bases and J lost 3; bases outside the gene matches: 5. Germline CDR1 KGHSH, CDR2 LQKENI. The CDR3 is made up of 14 amino acids. CDR3: CASSPGWTGYEQYF. The CDR3 DNA is TGTGCCAGCTCACCCGGCTGGACAGGCTACGAGCAGTACTTC.

This rearrangement joins TRBV7-3 to TRBJ2-1; 9 bases align to TRBD1. The J segment lost 6 bases and the V segment lost 5 bases, leaving 8 bases of the junction unmatched. Germline values: CDR1 SGHTA, CDR2 FQGTGA. The length of the CDR3 is 15 residues. This chain's CDR3 is CASSPGDRDFNEQFF. The CDR3 nucleotides read TGTGCCAGCAGCCCCGGGGACAGGGATTTCAATGAGCAGTTCTTC.

The chain recombines TRBV11-3 with TRBJ2-2; D uncertain. The CDR3 runs 14 residues. The ends were cut back, 3 bases at V and 8 bases at J, with 13 bases in the middle. The germline V gene encodes CDR1 SGHNT and CDR2 YENEEA. The CDR3: CASSFGSLGGELFF. CDR3 DNA sequence: TGTGCCAGCAGCTTTGGTAGTTTGGGAGGGGAGCTGTTTTTT.